Below are 10 T cell receptor beta chains sequenced from a single sample in a study of blood T cell repertoires in COVID-19. Generated by immunoSEQ multiplex PCR, the TCRdb table keeps only in-frame clones and is missing some. The sample contains around 170,000 clones, roughly 80% of which appear only once. The source material was peripheral blood. Receptor source: a woman in her 40s with acute or convalescent COVID-19.

CDR3 coding DNA: TGTGCCAGCAGTCTAGCGGGAAGCTCCTACGAGCAGTACTTC. Translation gives CASSLAGSSYEQYF. The V gene is TRBV27, the J gene TRBJ2-7; 9 bases are a match to TRBD2. V was clipped by 5 bases and J by 0 bases; unmatched bases: 2. Germline V gene lookup returns CDR1 MNHEY and CDR2 SMNVEV (reference sequence). There are 14 residues in the CDR3.

In nucleotides, the CDR3 is TGTGCCAGCAACCTAACAGGGGGCTCCTACAATGAGCAGTTCTTC. It translates to CASNLTGGSYNEQFF. The genes are TRBV28 and TRBJ2-1; TRBD1 aligns across 8 bases. Germline V gene sequence: CDR1 MDHEN, CDR2 SYDVKM. The CDR3 runs to 15 residues. J gave up 0 bases and V 7 bases, and 5 bases lay outside the gene matches.

The rearrangement links TRBV6-6 to TRBJ2-1, with TRBD2 identical over 7 bases. The J segment lost 6 bases and the V segment lost 5 bases, leaving 13 bases of the junction unmatched. Germline lookup yields CDR1 MNHNY and CDR2 SVGAGI (reference sequence). This CDR3 region has 16 residues. This CDR3 reads CASSRLAPRWGNEQFF. CDR3 coding DNA: TGTGCCAGCAGTCGACTAGCACCGAGATGGGGCAATGAGCAGTTCTTC.

This clone turned up a few times. This chain uses TRBV5-1 with TRBJ2-3; 11 bases align to TRBD2. Germline loops: CDR1 SGHRS, CDR2 YFSETQ. The ends lost 1 base at V and 4 bases at J; junction bases unmatched: 2. This CDR3 is built from 15 residues. The CDR3 is CASSLTSGGSDTQYF. CDR3 DNA sequence: TGCGCCAGCAGCTTGACTAGCGGGGGTTCAGATACGCAGTATTTT.

This chain uses TRBV7-9 with TRBJ2-7, with TRBD1 matching over 9 bases. Trimming took 3 bases from V and 3 from J; bases not matched to a gene: 9. Germline loops: CDR1 SEHNR, CDR2 FQNEAQ (reference sequence). The CDR3 consists of 16 residues. This chain's CDR3 is CASSLEPGQGNYEQYF. The DNA of the CDR3 is TGTGCCAGCAGCTTGGAACCGGGACAGGGAAACTACGAGCAGTACTTC.

In its sample, this clone was seen many times. The CDR3 here is CASSRAGQVYGYTF. CDR3 in DNA: TGTGCCAGCAGTCGAGCAGGACAAGTCTATGGCTACACCTTC. The V gene is TRBV28, the J gene TRBJ1-2; perhaps TRBD1 as D (5 bases). The germline gives CDR1 MDHEN, CDR2 SYDVKM. This CDR3 contains 14 residues. The V gene lost 5 bases and the J gene lost 4 bases, with 14 bases spanning the gap.

The J gene is TRBJ1-2, the V gene TRBV3-1 (or the pseudogene TRBV3-2), with 8 nucleotides matching TRBD1. Germline V gives CDR1 LGHDT, CDR2 YNNKEL (reference sequence). The CDR3 runs 12 residues. V trimming: 6 bases; J trimming: 12 bases; junction bases outside the gene matches: 9. CDR3 in DNA: TGTGCCAGCAGTGACACAGGGGGATGGGACACCTTC. The encoded protein is CASSDTGGWDTF.

This clone has only one observation. The chain employs TRBV24-1 and TRBJ2-5; D perhaps matches TRBD2 (5 bases). V lost 5 bases and J 2 bases, leaving 11 bases between the germline ends. The CDR3 contains 14 residues. Germline CDR1 KGHDR, CDR2 SFDVKD. Here the CDR3 reads CATSGGPNQETQYF. The CDR3 DNA is TGTGCCACCAGTGGCGGGCCCAATCAAGAGACCCAGTACTTC.

This clone was seen only a few times. The genes are TRBV5-4 and TRBJ1-4; D uncertain. The V and J ends lost 0 bases and 7 bases respectively, with 10 bases between them. This CDR3 region has 14 residues. Germline V gene lookup returns CDR1 SGHNT and CDR2 YYREEE (reference sequence). This CDR3 is CASSLDPISEKLFF. In nucleotides, the CDR3 is TGTGCCAGCAGCTTGGATCCTATAAGTGAAAAACTGTTTTTT.

This clone showed up just once. This rearrangement joins TRBV11-2 to TRBJ2-4; TRBD1 matches 7 bases. After removal of 5 bases from V and 0 bases from J, the junction contained 7 bases not matched to a gene. Germline V gene data show CDR1 as SGHAT and CDR2 as FQNNGV. CDR3 size: 16 residues. The CDR3 bases are TGTGCCAGCAGCCAAACAGGGGCTCAAGCCAAAAACATTCAGTACTTC. Amino acids: CASSQTGAQAKNIQYF.